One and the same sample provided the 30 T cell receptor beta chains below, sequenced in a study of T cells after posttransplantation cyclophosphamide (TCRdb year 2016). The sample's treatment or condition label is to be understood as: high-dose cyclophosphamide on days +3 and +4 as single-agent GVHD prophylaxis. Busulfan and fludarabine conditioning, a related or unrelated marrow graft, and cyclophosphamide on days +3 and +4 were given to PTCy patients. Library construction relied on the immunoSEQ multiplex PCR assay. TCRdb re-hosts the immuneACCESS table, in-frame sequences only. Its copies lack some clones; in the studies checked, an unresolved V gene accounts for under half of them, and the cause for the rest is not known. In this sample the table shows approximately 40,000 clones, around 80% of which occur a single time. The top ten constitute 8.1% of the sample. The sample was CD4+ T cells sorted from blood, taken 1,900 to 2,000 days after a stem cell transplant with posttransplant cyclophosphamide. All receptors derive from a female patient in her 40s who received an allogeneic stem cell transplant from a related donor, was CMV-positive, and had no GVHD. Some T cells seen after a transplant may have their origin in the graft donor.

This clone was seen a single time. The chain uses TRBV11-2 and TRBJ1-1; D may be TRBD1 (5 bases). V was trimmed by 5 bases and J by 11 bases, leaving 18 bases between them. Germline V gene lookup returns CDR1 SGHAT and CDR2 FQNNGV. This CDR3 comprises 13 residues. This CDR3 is CASSPIPGDEAFF. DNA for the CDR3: TGTGCCAGCAGCCCAATTCCGGGGGACGAGGCTTTCTTT.

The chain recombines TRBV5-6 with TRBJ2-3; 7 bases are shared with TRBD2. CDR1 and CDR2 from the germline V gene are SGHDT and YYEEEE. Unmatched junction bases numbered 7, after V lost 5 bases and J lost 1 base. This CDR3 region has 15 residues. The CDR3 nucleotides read TGTGCCAGCAGGAAGACGGGGGGTGGCACAGATACGCAGTATTTT. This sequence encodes CASRKTGGGTDTQYF.

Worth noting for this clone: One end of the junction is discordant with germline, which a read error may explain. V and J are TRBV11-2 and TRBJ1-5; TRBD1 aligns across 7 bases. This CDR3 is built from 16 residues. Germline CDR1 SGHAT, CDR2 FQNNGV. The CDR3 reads CASSLDRAGGNQPQHF. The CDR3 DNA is TGTGCCAGCAGCCTAGACAGGGCAGGGGGCAATCAGCCCCAGCATTTT.

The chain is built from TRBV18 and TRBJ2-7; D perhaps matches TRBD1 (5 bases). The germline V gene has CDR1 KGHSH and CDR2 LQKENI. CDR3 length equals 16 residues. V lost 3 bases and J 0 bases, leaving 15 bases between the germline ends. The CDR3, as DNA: TGTGCCAGCTCACCGGGGCGGACGCTAAGCTCCTACGAGCAGTACTTC. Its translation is CASSPGRTLSSYEQYF.

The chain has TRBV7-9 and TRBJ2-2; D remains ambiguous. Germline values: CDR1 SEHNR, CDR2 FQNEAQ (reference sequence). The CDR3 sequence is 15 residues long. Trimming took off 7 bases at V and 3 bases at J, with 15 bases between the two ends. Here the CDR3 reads CASTPPPGYTGELFF. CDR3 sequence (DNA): TGTGCCAGCACACCACCGCCCGGGTACACCGGGGAGCTGTTTTTT.

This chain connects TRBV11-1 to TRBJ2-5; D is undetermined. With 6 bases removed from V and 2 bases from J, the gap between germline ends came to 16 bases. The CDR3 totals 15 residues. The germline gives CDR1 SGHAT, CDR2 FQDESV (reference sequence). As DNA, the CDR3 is TGTGCCAGCAGTCTAGTCAGTACCAAGCAAGAGACCCAGTACTTC. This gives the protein CASSLVSTKQETQYF.

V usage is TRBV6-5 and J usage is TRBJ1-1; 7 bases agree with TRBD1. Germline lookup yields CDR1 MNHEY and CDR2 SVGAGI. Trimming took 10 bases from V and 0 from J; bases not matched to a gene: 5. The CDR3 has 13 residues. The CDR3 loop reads CAIHRGLNTEAFF. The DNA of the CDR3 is TGTGCCATCCACAGGGGCTTGAACACTGAAGCTTTCTTT.

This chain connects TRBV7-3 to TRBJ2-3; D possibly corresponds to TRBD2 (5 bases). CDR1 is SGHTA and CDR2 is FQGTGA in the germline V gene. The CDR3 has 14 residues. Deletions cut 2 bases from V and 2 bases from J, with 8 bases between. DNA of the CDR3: TGTGCCAGCAGCTTACTAGCAACCACAGATACGCAGTATTTT. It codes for CASSLLATTDTQYF.

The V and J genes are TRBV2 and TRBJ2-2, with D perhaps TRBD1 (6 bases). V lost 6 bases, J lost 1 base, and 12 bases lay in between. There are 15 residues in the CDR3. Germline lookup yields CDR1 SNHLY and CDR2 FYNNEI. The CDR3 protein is CASRIDRWNTGELFF. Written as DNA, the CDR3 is TGTGCCAGCAGGATTGACAGGTGGAACACCGGGGAGCTGTTTTTT.

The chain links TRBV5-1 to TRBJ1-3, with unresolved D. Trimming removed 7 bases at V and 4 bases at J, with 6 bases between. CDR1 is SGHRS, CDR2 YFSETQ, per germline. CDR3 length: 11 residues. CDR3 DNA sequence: TGCGCCAGCTCGAGGGGAAACACCATATATTTT. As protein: CASSRGNTIYF.

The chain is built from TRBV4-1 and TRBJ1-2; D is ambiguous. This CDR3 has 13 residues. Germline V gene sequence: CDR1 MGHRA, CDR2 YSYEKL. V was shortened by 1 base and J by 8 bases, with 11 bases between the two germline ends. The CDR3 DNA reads TGCGCCAGCAGCCAAGGCGGGGTGTCAGGCTACACCTTC. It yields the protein CASSQGGVSGYTF.

Here the CDR3 DNA reads TGTGCCAGCAGCGTAGGAGGGCAGGCGTACAATGAGCAGTTCTTC. Protein: CASSVGGQAYNEQFF. The chain is built from TRBV9 and TRBJ2-1, with D maybe TRBD2 (5 bases). Trimming removed 0 bases at V and 4 bases at J, with 11 bases between. Germline CDR1 SGDLS, CDR2 YYNGEE. The CDR3 sequence is 15 residues long. Full variable domain (missing parts from reference TRBV9 and TRBJ2-1): DSGVTQTPKHLITATGQRVTLRCSPRSGDLSVYWYQQSLDQGLQFLIQYYNGEERAKGNILERFSAQQFPDLHSELNLSSLELGDSALYFCASSVGGQAYNEQFFGPGTRLTVL.

In nucleotides, the CDR3 is TGTGCCAGCTCACCACCCTCACAGGGGGCAGAGACCCAGTACTTC. Translation gives CASSPPSQGAETQYF. The rearrangement joins TRBV18 to TRBJ2-5; 9 bases are a match to TRBD1. The CDR3 loop spans 15 amino acids. Germline V gene data show CDR1 as KGHSH and CDR2 as LQKENI. The V segment lost 0 bases and the J segment 4 bases; nucleotides outside the gene matches: 3.

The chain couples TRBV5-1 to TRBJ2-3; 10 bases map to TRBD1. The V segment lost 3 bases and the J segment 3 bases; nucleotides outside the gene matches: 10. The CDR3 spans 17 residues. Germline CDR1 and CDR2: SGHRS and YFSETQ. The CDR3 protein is CASSYSLTGGSTDTQYF. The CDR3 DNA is TGCGCCAGCAGCTACAGCCTGACAGGGGGCTCGACAGATACGCAGTATTTT.

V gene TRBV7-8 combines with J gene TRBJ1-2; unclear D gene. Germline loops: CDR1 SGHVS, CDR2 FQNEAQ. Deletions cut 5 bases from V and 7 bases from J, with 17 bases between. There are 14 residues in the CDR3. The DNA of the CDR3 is TGTGCCAGCAGCCCCCGGGAGTTGGGTCGTGGCTACACCTTC. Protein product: CASSPRELGRGYTF.

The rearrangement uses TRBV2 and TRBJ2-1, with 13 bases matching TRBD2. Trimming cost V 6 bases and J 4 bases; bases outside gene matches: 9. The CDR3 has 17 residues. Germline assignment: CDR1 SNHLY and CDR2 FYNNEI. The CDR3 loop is CASREGLAGRLYNEQFF. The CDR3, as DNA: TGTGCCAGCAGGGAGGGACTAGCGGGGAGACTTTACAATGAGCAGTTCTTC.

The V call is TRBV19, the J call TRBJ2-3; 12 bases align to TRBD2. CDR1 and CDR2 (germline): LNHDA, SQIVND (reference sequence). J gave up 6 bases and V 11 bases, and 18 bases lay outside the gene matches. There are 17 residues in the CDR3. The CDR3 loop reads CASNGLAGGTATDTQYF. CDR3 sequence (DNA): TGTGCCTCCAACGGGCTAGCGGGGGGGACTGCAACGGATACGCAGTATTTT.

The CDR3 region has the DNA TGTGCCATCAGTGTTATGAGACAGCTTTACACCGGGGAGCTGTTTTTT. Encoded protein: CAISVMRQLYTGELFF. This chain connects TRBV10-3 to TRBJ2-2, with TRBD1 as a possible D gene (5 bases). Deletions cut 4 bases from V and 3 bases from J, with 15 bases between. There are 16 residues in the CDR3. Germline values: CDR1 ENHRY, CDR2 SYGVKD.

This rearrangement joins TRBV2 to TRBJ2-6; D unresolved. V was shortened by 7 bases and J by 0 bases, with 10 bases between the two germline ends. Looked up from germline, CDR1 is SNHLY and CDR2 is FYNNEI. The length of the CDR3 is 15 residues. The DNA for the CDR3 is TGTGCCAGCACGGCGGATGGCTCTGGGGCCAACGTCCTGACTTTC. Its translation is CASTADGSGANVLTF. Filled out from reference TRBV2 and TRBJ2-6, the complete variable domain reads EPEVTQTPSHQVTQMGQEVILRCVPISNHLYFYWYRQILGQKVEFLVSFYNNEISEKSEIFDDQFSVERPDGSNFTLKIRSTKLEDSAMYFCASTADGSGANVLTFGAGSRLTVL.

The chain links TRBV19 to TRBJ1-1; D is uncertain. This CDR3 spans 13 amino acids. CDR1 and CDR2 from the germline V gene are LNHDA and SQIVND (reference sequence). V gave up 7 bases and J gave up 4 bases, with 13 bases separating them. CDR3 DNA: TGTGCCAGTAAAGGAGGAGAAGGCACTGAAGCTTTCTTT. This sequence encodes CASKGGEGTEAFF.

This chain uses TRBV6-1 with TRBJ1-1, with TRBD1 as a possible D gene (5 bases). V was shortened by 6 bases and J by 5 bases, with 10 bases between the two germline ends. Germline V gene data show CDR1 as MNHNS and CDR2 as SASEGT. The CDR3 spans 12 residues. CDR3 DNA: TGTGCCAGCAGGGGGCCGAAAACTGAAGCTTTCTTT. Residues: CASRGPKTEAFF.

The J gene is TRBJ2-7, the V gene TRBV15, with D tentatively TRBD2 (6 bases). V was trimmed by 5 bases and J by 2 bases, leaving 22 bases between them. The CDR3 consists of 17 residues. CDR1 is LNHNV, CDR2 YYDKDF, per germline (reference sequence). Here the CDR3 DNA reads TGTGCCACCAGCGTTGACGGAGGGACCTCCCCCGCCTACGAGCAGTACTTC. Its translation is CATSVDGGTSPAYEQYF.

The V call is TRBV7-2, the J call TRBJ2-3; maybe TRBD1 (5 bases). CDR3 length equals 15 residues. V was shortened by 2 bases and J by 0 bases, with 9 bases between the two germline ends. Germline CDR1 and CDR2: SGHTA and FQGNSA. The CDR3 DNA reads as TGTGCCAGCAGCTTAATTTGGGGCAGCACAGATACGCAGTATTTT. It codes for CASSLIWGSTDTQYF.

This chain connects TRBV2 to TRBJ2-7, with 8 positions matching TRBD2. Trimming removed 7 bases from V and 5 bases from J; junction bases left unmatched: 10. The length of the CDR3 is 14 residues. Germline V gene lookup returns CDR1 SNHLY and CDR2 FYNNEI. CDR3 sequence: CASKTGTRLHEQYF. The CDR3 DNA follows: TGTGCCAGCAAGACCGGGACTAGGTTGCACGAGCAGTACTTC.

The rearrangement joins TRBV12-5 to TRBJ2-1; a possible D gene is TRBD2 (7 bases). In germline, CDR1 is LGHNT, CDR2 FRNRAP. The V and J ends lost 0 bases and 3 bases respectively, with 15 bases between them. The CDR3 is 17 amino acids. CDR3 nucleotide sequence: TGTGCTAGTGGTTTGGTCCACCCGGGGGGCTTCTACAATGAGCAGTTCTTC. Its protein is CASGLVHPGGFYNEQFF.

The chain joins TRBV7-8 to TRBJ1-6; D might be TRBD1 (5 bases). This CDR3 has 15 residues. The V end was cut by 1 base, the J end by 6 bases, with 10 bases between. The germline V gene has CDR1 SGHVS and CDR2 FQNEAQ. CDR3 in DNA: TGTGCCAGCAGCTTAGTTCGGGGGGTTAATTCACCCCTCCACTTT. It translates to CASSLVRGVNSPLHF. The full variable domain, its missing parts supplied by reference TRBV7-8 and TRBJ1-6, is GAGVSQSPRYKVAKRGQDVALRCDPISGHVSLFWYQQALGQGPEFLTYFQNEAQLDKSGLPSDRFFAERPEGSVSTLKIQRTQQEDSAVYLCASSLVRGVNSPLHFGNGTRLTVT.

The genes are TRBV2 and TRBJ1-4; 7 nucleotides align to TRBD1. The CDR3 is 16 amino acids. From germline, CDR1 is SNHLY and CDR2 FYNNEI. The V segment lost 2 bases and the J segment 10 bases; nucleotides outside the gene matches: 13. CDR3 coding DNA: TGTGCCAGCAGTGAATGGTTAGGGGGCGATGGTGGAAAACTGTTTTTT. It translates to CASSEWLGGDGGKLFF.

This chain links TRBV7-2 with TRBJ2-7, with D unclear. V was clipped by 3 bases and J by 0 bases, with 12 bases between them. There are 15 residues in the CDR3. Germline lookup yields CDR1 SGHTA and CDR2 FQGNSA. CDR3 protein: CASSLQAGNSYEQYF. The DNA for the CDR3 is TGTGCCAGCAGCTTGCAAGCAGGAAACTCCTACGAGCAGTACTTC.

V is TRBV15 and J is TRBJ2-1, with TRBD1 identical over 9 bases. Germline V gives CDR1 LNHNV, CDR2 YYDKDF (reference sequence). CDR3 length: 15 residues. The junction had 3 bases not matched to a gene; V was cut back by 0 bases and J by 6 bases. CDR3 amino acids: CATSRDLGQGNEQFF. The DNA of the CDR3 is TGTGCCACCAGCAGAGATTTGGGACAGGGCAATGAGCAGTTCTTC. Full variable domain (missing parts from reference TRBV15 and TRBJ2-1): DAMVIQNPRYQVTQFGKPVTLSCSQTLNHNVMYWYQQKSSQAPKLLFHYYDKDFNNEADTPDNFQSRRPNTSFCFLDIRSPGLGDTAMYLCATSRDLGQGNEQFFGPGTRLTVL.

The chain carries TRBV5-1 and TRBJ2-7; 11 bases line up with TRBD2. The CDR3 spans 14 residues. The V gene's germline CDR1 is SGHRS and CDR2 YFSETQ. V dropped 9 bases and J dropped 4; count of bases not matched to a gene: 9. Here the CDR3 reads CATPLAGGQYEQYF. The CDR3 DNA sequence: TGCGCCACCCCGCTAGCGGGGGGTCAATACGAGCAGTACTTC. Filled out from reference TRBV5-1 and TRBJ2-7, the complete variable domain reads KAGVTQTPRYLIKTRGQQVTLSCSPISGHRSVSWYQQTPGQGLQFLFEYFSETQRNKGNFPGRFSGRQFSNSRSEMNVSTLELGDSALYLCATPLAGGQYEQYFGPGTRLTVT.